This TCR beta chain is drawn from a study of OX40 agonist ivuxolimab in advanced cancers. Study information: Eligibility admitted prior anti-PD-1, anti-PD-L1 or anti-CTLA-4 therapy; roughly 37% had some. Study-level points and caveats: Antigen specificity was not determined for the expanded peripheral T cells. The authors also found low normalized T-cell clonal expansion in some nonresponders.

A remark on this clone: Its target is not known.

TCRdb keeps only in-frame clones here, not all; method: immunoSEQ multiplex PCR. The sample contains some 68,000 clones, about 88% of which appear only once. Germline V lookup: CDR1 SQVTM, CDR2 ANQGSEA. There are 12 residues in the CDR3. V lost 4 bases to trimming and J lost 5 bases; unmatched junction nucleotides: 4. The origin of this receptor is an adult with an advanced solid tumor such as melanoma, head and neck, liver or kidney cancer. This chain joins TRBV29-1 and TRBJ2-7; 8 bases agree with TRBD1. The sequencing here drew on CD4+ or CD8+ T cells sorted from blood, taken in a trial of the OX40 agonist ivuxolimab. In DNA form, the CDR3 reads TGCAGCGTTGGTTACAGGGGGAACGAGCAGTACTTC. Its protein is CSVGYRGNEQYF.